A single sample gave rise to the 18 T cell receptor beta chains below, sequenced in a study of follicular helper T cells after annual influenza vaccination. Regarding time point: 2015-2016 season, pre-vaccination. Generated by immunoSEQ multiplex PCR, the TCRdb table keeps only in-frame clones and is missing some. This sample has 2,000 to 2,500 clones; about 89% occur once, and the top ten carry about 2.7%. The material was CXCR5- memory CD4+ T cells sorted from blood, obtained on the day of influenza vaccination. The receptors were gathered from an adult who received the influenza vaccine.

The chain joins TRBV7-2 to TRBJ1-3; 7 bases are a match to TRBD1. CDR1 is SGHTA, CDR2 FQGNSA, per germline. V lost 0 bases to trimming and J lost 4 bases; unmatched junction nucleotides: 0. The length of the CDR3 is 14 residues. This CDR3 reads CASSLAGQGNTIYF. CDR3 DNA sequence: TGTGCCAGCAGCTTAGCGGGACAGGGAAACACCATATATTTT. The full variable domain, with the rest looked up from reference TRBV7-2 and TRBJ1-3, is GAGVSQSPSNKVTEKGKDVELRCDPISGHTALYWYRQSLGQGLEFLIYFQGNSAPDKSGLPSDRFSAERTGGSVSTLTIQRTQQEDSAVYLCASSLAGQGNTIYFGEGSWLTVV.

V and J are TRBV5-1 and TRBJ1-3; 10 bases fit TRBD1. V was pared by 3 bases and J by 4 bases, with 4 bases of the junction left unmatched. CDR3 length: 15 amino acids. The V gene's germline CDR1 is SGHRS and CDR2 YFSETQ. CDR3 protein: CASSYGTGDGNTIYF. As DNA, the CDR3 is TGCGCCAGCAGCTACGGGACAGGGGACGGAAACACCATATATTTT.

Only one count was recorded for this clone. The chain combines TRBV4-2 with TRBJ2-1; 8 bases line up with TRBD2. Per germline, CDR1 LGHNA and CDR2 YNFKEQ. The CDR3 consists of 15 residues. V lost 5 bases and J lost 9; bases outside the gene matches: 12. This CDR3 reads CASSNPGLVDTEQFF. In DNA, the CDR3 is TGTGCCAGCAGCAATCCGGGACTAGTAGACACTGAGCAGTTCTTC.

This clone was found once. V usage is TRBV18 and J usage is TRBJ2-1, with D possibly being TRBD2 (5 bases). This CDR3 spans 15 amino acids. The V end lost 3 bases, the J end lost 9 bases, and 18 bases lay between the germline ends. Per the germline V gene, CDR1 is KGHSH and CDR2 is LQKENI. The CDR3 loop reads CASSPPKAEKAEQFF. As DNA, the CDR3 is TGTGCCAGCTCACCGCCCAAAGCGGAGAAGGCTGAGCAGTTCTTC.

This clone was detected once. This chain uses TRBV9 with TRBJ1-1, with D possibly TRBD1 on 5 matching bases. The CDR3 is made up of 15 amino acids. Between the trimmed V and J ends, which lost 6 bases and 2 bases, there was a span of 17 bases. Germline V gives CDR1 SGDLS, CDR2 YYNGEE. CDR3 protein: CASNVLGQPNTEAFF. For the CDR3, the DNA is TGTGCCAGCAACGTTCTGGGGCAACCAAACACTGAAGCTTTCTTT.

The chain uses TRBV4-1 and TRBJ1-2; 12 nucleotides line up with TRBD1. Germline CDR1 and CDR2: MGHRA and YSYEKL. J gave up 7 bases and V 3 bases, and 6 bases lay outside the gene matches. The CDR3 loop spans 15 amino acids. The CDR3, as DNA: TGCGCCAGCAGCCACGAGGGACAGGGGGCTAGTGGCTACACCTTC. This codes for CASSHEGQGASGYTF.

This chain joins TRBV6-5 and TRBJ1-1; no definite D call. Germline V gene lookup returns CDR1 MNHEY and CDR2 SVGAGI. The CDR3 runs 12 residues. Trimming shortened V by 5 bases and J by 5 bases, and 9 bases separated the two germline ends. The CDR3 reads CASSLSGTEAFF. CDR3 bases: TGTGCCAGCAGTCTCAGCGGGACTGAAGCTTTCTTT.

This chain joins TRBV4-2 and TRBJ2-3, with 8 nucleotides matching TRBD2. V lost 1 base to trimming and J lost 2 bases; unmatched junction nucleotides: 11. The germline CDR1 and CDR2 sequences are LGHNA and YNFKEQ. This CDR3 region has 18 residues. CDR3 amino acids: CASSQGRRGGGLTDTQYF. CDR3 sequence (DNA): TGTGCCAGCAGCCAAGGGAGAAGAGGCGGGGGGCTCACAGATACGCAGTATTTT.

This rearrangement joins TRBV5-1 to TRBJ1-2; maybe TRBD1 (5 bases). The CDR3 has 13 amino acids. V gave up 6 bases and J gave up 3 bases, with 12 bases separating them. Germline CDR1 SGHRS, CDR2 YFSETQ. CDR3 in DNA: TGCGCCAGCACCCCATCGGGGGACTATGGCTACACCTTC. Translating gives CASTPSGDYGYTF.

This chain connects TRBV7-9 to TRBJ2-3, with 8 bases aligning to TRBD2. CDR1 SEHNR and CDR2 FQNEAQ come from the germline V gene (reference sequence). This CDR3 spans 16 amino acids. The V and J ends lost 5 bases and 2 bases, in that order; junction bases with no gene match: 9. This chain's CDR3 is CASSSPSGGVTDTQYF. CDR3 nucleotides: TGTGCCAGCAGCAGTCCGAGCGGGGGTGTCACAGATACGCAGTATTTT.

V usage is TRBV7-2 and J usage is TRBJ1-4; D call uncertain. In germline, CDR1 is SGHTA, CDR2 FQGNSA. This CDR3 comprises 14 residues. Trimming took off 3 bases at V and 8 bases at J, with 13 bases between the two ends. CDR3 nucleotide sequence: TGTGCCAGCAGCTTTACAGTCGAACAAGAAAAACTGTTTTTT. Translation: CASSFTVEQEKLFF.

The gene calls are TRBV11-2 and TRBJ2-2, with TRBD2 identical over 13 bases. CDR1 is SGHAT and CDR2 is FQNNGV in the germline V gene. Trimming took 1 base from V and 7 from J; bases not matched to a gene: 9. CDR3 size: 18 residues. The CDR3 reads CASSLVVGLAGSGGELFF. The CDR3 region has the DNA TGTGCCAGCAGCTTAGTGGTGGGACTAGCGGGGAGCGGCGGGGAGCTGTTTTTT.

The rearrangement links TRBV7-3 to TRBJ1-2; 8 bases are a match to TRBD1. CDR1 SGHTA and CDR2 FQGTGA come from the germline V gene. The CDR3 has 14 amino acids. V gave up 5 bases and J gave up 3 bases; unmatched junction bases: 5. CDR3 in DNA: TGTGCCAGCAGCCCAGGGGGCGCGGACTATGGCTACACCTTC. Amino acid sequence: CASSPGGADYGYTF. Looking up the rest from reference TRBV7-3 and TRBJ1-2 gives the full variable domain: GAGVSQTPSNKVTEKGKYVELRCDPISGHTALYWYRQSLGQGPEFLIYFQGTGAADDSGLPNDRFFAVRPEGSVSTLKIQRTERGDSAVYLCASSPGGADYGYTFGSGTRLTVV.

The chain has TRBV4-3 and TRBJ2-7; 10 bases line up with TRBD2. Looked up from germline, CDR1 is LGHNA and CDR2 is YSLEER. This CDR3 region has 16 residues. Trimming at V came to 1 base and at J to 0 bases, leaving 3 bases not matched to a gene. The CDR3 sequence is CASSQVGTSDSYEQYF. The CDR3 nucleotides are TGCGCCAGCAGCCAAGTGGGGACTAGCGACTCCTACGAGCAGTACTTC.

V is TRBV18 and J is TRBJ1-1; the match to TRBD1 covers 9 bases. J lost 5 bases, V lost 4 bases, and 5 bases had no gene match. The CDR3 is made up of 14 amino acids. CDR1 is KGHSH and CDR2 is LQKENI in the germline V gene. CDR3: CASSRPGTGTEAFF. As DNA, the CDR3 is TGTGCCAGCTCACGTCCCGGGACAGGGACTGAAGCTTTCTTT. The complete variable domain, with remaining parts taken from reference TRBV18 and TRBJ1-1, reads NAGVMQNPRHLVRRRGQEARLRCSPMKGHSHVYWYRQLPEEGLKFMVYLQKENIIDESGMPKERFSAEFPKEGPSILRIQQVVRGDSAAYFCASSRPGTGTEAFFGQGTRLTVV.

The chain couples TRBV4-2 to TRBJ2-2; maybe TRBD2 (5 bases). The V gene's germline CDR1 is LGHNA and CDR2 YNFKEQ. V lost 0 bases and J lost 5, with 16 bases in between. The CDR3 sequence is 17 residues long. CDR3 sequence (DNA): TGTGCCAGCAGCCAAGATTATTCTAGCTTGAAAACCGGGGAGCTGTTTTTT. This codes for CASSQDYSSLKTGELFF.

The genes are TRBV2 and TRBJ2-5; 7 bases match TRBD1. CDR1 SNHLY and CDR2 FYNNEI come from the germline V gene. The V segment lost 6 bases and the J segment 1 base; nucleotides outside the gene matches: 2. The CDR3 consists of 13 residues. CDR3 amino acids: CASRGQPQETQYF. The CDR3 DNA reads TGTGCCAGCAGGGGACAGCCCCAAGAGACCCAGTACTTC.

V and J are TRBV5-1 and TRBJ2-3; a possible D gene is TRBD2 (6 bases). V was shortened by 3 bases and J by 2 bases, with 13 bases between the two germline ends. The germline V gene encodes CDR1 SGHRS and CDR2 YFSETQ. CDR3 length equals 15 residues. CDR3 protein: CASSSSWGLTDTQYF. The CDR3 coding sequence is TGCGCCAGCAGCTCATCTTGGGGACTCACAGATACGCAGTATTTT.